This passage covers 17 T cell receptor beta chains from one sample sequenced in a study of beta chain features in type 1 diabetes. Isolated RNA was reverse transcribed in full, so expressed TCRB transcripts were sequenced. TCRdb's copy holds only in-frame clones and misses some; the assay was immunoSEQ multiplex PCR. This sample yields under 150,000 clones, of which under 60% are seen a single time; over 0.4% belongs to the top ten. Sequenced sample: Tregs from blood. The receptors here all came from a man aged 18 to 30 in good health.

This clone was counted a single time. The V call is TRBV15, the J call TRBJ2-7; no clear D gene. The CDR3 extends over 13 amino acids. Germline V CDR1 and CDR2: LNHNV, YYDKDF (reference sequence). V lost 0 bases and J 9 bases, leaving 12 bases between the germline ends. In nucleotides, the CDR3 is TGTGCCACCAGCAGAGATCGAGTACAGCTGCAGTACTTC. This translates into CATSRDRVQLQYF.

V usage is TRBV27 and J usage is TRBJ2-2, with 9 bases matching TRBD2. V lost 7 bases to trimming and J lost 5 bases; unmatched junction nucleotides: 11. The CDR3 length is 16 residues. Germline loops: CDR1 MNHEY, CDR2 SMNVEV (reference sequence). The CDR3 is CASTSGLALITGELFF. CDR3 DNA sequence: TGTGCCAGCACGTCCGGACTAGCGTTGATTACCGGGGAGCTGTTTTTT.

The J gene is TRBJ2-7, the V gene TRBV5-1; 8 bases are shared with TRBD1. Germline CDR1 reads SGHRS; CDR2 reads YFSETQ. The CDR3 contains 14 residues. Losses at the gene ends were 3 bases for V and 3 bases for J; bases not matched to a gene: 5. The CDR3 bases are TGCGCCAGCAGCTATACGGGACAGGTCTACGAGCAGTACTTC. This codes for CASSYTGQVYEQYF.

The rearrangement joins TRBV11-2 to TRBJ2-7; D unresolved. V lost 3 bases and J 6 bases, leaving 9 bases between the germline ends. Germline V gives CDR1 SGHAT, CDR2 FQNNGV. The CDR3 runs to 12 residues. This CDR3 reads CASSLSPFEQYF. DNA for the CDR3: TGTGCCAGCAGCTTGTCTCCTTTCGAGCAGTACTTC. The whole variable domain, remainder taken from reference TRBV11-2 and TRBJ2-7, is EAGVAQSPRYKIIEKRQSVAFWCNPISGHATLYWYQQILGQGPKLLIQFQNNGVVDDSQLPKDRFSAERLKGVDSTLKIQPAKLEDSAVYLCASSLSPFEQYFGPGTRLTVT.

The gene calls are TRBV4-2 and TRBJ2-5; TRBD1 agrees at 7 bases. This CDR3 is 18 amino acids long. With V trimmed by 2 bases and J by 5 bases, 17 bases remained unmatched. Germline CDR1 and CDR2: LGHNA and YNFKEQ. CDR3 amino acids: CASSQSKGAGDFQETQYF. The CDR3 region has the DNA TGTGCCAGCAGCCAATCGAAGGGGGCCGGAGATTTTCAGGAGACCCAGTACTTC.

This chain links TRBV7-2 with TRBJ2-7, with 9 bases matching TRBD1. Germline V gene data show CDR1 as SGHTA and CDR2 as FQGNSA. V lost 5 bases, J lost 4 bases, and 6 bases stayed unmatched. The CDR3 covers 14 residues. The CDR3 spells CASSIRQGGYEQYF. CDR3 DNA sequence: TGTGCCAGCAGCATAAGACAGGGGGGTTACGAGCAGTACTTC.

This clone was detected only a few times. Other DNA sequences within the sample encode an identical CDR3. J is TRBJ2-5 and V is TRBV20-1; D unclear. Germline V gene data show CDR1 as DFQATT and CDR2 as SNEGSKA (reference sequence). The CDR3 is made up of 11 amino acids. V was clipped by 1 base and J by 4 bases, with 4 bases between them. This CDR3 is CSARAGETQYF. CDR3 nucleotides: TGCAGTGCTAGAGCAGGAGAGACCCAGTACTTC.

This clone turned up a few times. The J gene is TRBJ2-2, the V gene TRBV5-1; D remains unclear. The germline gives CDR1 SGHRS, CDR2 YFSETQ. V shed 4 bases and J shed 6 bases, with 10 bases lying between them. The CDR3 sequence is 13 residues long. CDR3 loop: CASSPSLAGELFF. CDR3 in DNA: TGCGCCAGCAGCCCCTCACTGGCCGGGGAGCTGTTTTTT.

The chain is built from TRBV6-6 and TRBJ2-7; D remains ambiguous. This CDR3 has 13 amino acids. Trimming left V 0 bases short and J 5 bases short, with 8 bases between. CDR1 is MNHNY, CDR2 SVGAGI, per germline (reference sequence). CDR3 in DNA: TGTGCCAGCAGTTACTCGGGCCGAAACGAGCAGTACTTC. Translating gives CASSYSGRNEQYF.

This chain's CDR3 is CASSKGSVLNEQFF. The DNA of the CDR3 is TGTGCCAGTAGTAAAGGGAGCGTTCTTAATGAGCAGTTCTTC. V usage is TRBV19 and J usage is TRBJ2-1; a possible D gene is TRBD2 (5 bases). This CDR3 has 14 residues. Per the germline V gene, CDR1 is LNHDA and CDR2 is SQIVND (reference sequence). Trimming pared 4 bases from V and 7 bases from J, leaving 14 bases between. Full variable domain (remainder filled in from reference TRBV19 and TRBJ2-1): DGGITQSPKYLFRKEGQNVTLSCEQNLNHDAMYWYRQDPGQGLRLIYYSQIVNDFQKGDIAEGYSVSREKKESFPLTVTSAQKNPTAFYLCASSKGSVLNEQFFGPGTRLTVL.

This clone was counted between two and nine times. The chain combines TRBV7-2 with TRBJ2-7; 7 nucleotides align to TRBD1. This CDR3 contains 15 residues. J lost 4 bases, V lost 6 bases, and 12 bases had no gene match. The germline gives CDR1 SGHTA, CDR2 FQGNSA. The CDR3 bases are TGTGCCAGCAGTCTTCCCGGCAGGGGGATATACGAGCAGTACTTC. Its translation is CASSLPGRGIYEQYF. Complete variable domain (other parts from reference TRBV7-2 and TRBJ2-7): GAGVSQSPSNKVTEKGKDVELRCDPISGHTALYWYRQSLGQGLEFLIYFQGNSAPDKSGLPSDRFSAERTGGSVSTLTIQRTQQEDSAVYLCASSLPGRGIYEQYFGPGTRLTVT.

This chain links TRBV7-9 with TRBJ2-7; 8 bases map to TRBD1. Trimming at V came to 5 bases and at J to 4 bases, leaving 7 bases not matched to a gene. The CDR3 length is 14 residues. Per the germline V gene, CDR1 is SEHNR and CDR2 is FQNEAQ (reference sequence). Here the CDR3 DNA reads TGTGCCAGCAGCCCTCGGACAGGGCGTTACGAGCAGTACTTC. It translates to CASSPRTGRYEQYF.

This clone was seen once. In DNA, the CDR3 is TGCGCCAGCAGCCGGACTACTAGCGGGGGTAGGCGCGAGCAGTTCTTC. Translation: CASSRTTSGGRREQFF. The rearrangement uses TRBV5-1 and TRBJ2-1; TRBD2 agrees at 11 bases. CDR3 length: 16 amino acids. The germline gives CDR1 SGHRS, CDR2 YFSETQ. With 4 bases clipped from V and 10 bases from J, the junction kept 13 bases outside the gene matches.

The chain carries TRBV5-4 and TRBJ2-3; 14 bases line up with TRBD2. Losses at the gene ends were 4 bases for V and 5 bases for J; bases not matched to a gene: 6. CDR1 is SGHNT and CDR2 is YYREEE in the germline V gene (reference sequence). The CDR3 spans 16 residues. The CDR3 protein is CASSPRLAGGVDTQYF. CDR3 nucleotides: TGTGCCAGCAGCCCGAGACTAGCGGGAGGGGTAGATACGCAGTATTTT.

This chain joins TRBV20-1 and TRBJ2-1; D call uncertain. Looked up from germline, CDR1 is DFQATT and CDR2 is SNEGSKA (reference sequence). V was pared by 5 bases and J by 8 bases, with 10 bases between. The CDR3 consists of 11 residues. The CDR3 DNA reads TGCAGTGCTGTAGTGGGCGATGAGCAGTTCTTC. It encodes CSAVVGDEQFF.

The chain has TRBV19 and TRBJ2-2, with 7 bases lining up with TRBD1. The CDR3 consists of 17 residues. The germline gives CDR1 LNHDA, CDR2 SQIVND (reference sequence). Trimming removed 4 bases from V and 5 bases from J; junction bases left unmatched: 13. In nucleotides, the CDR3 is TGTGCCAGTAGTAGGCGGGCAGGGGGTTCAAGTACCGGGGAGCTGTTTTTT. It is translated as CASSRRAGGSSTGELFF. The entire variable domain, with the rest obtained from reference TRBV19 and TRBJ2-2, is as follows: DGGITQSPKYLFRKEGQNVTLSCEQNLNHDAMYWYRQDPGQGLRLIYYSQIVNDFQKGDIAEGYSVSREKKESFPLTVTSAQKNPTAFYLCASSRRAGGSSTGELFFGEGSRLTVL.

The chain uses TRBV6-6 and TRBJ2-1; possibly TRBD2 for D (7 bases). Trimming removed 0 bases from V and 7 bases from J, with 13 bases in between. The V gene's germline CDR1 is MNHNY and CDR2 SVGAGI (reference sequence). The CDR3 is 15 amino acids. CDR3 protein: CASSYSGGPGNEQFF. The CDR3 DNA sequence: TGTGCCAGCAGTTACTCCGGGGGGCCGGGGAATGAGCAGTTCTTC.